The rows below give T cell receptor beta chains drawn from one sample of a study of shared clonotypes between healthy human individuals. The assay was immunoSEQ multiplex PCR, and TCRdb's table has in-frame clones only and misses some. Of about 2.4 million clones in the sample, roughly 93% are singletons; the top ten hold about 0.39%. The sample comprised naive CD4+ T cells from PBMCs. The receptors stem from a man in his late teens or twenties in good health. Some clones in this sample may be carry-over from other donors' samples. Both conserved end residues are part of each CDR3. A D gene is named only where the DNA matches it firmly. A clone size is listed for some rows: how often the clone was seen (once, few, many), or a class if it is expanded.

j_gene: TRBJ2-7
v_gene: TRBV2
d_gene: TRBD2
abundance: NA
CDR3aa: CASTASGIGEQYF
CDR3nt: TGTGCCAGCACGGCTAGCGGGATCGGCGAGCAGTACTTC

j_gene: TRBJ1-4
v_gene: TRBV7-9
d_gene: NA
abundance: NA
CDR3aa: CASSLDHQGRSEKLFF
CDR3nt: TGTGCCAGCAGCTTGGACCATCAGGGGAGGAGTGAAAAACTGTTTTTT

j_gene: TRBJ1-5
v_gene: TRBV4-1
d_gene: NA
abundance: once
CDR3aa: CASSQTGTENQPQHF
CDR3nt: TGCGCCAGCAGCCAAACCGGGACTGAGAATCAGCCCCAGCATTTT

j_gene: TRBJ1-5
v_gene: TRBV11-2
d_gene: NA
abundance: few
CDR3aa: CASSLGPDQPQHF
CDR3nt: TGTGCCAGCAGCTTAGGCCCAGATCAGCCCCAGCATTTT

j_gene: TRBJ2-1
v_gene: TRBV30
d_gene: NA
abundance: NA
CDR3aa: CAWRAENAKTKQFF
CDR3nt: TGTGCCTGGAGGGCGGAGAATGCAAAAACCAAGCAGTTCTTC

j_gene: TRBJ1-5
v_gene: TRBV19
d_gene: NA
abundance: NA
CDR3aa: CASRGGLGNQPQHF
CDR3nt: TGTGCCAGTAGGGGTGGTTTAGGTAATCAGCCCCAGCATTTT

j_gene: TRBJ2-1
v_gene: TRBV25-1
d_gene: NA
abundance: NA
CDR3aa: CASSALRHNEQFF
CDR3nt: TGTGCCAGCAGTGCTTTACGACACAATGAGCAGTTCTTC

j_gene: TRBJ1-5
v_gene: TRBV11-2
d_gene: NA
abundance: once
CDR3aa: CASSRLSRGGAAGNQPQHF
CDR3nt: TGTGCCAGCAGCCGCCTAAGCCGCGGGGGCGCGGCGGGCAATCAGCCCCAGCATTTT

j_gene: TRBJ2-3
v_gene: TRBV6-1
d_gene: NA
abundance: NA
CDR3aa: CASSEFGFWLARSTDTQYF
CDR3nt: TGTGCCAGCAGTGAATTTGGTTTTTGGCTAGCGCGTAGCACAGATACGCAGTATTTT

j_gene: TRBJ2-2
v_gene: TRBV18
d_gene: NA
abundance: NA
CDR3aa: CASSPRRENTGELFF
CDR3nt: TGTGCCAGCTCACCACGCAGAGAGAACACCGGGGAGCTGTTTTTT

j_gene: TRBJ2-2
v_gene: TRBV28
d_gene: NA
abundance: NA
CDR3aa: CASSLAGPLGGELFF
CDR3nt: TGTGCCAGCAGTTTAGCGGGCCCCCTGGGCGGGGAGCTGTTTTTT

j_gene: TRBJ2-7
v_gene: TRBV28
d_gene: TRBD1
abundance: NA
CDR3aa: CASSYQGVTTYEQYF
CDR3nt: TGTGCCAGCAGTTACCAGGGGGTGACTACCTACGAGCAGTACTTC

j_gene: TRBJ2-5
v_gene: TRBV2
d_gene: NA
abundance: NA
CDR3aa: CASSELVQQETQYF
CDR3nt: TGTGCCAGCAGTGAGTTGGTTCAACAAGAGACCCAGTACTTC

j_gene: TRBJ2-2
v_gene: TRBV5-5
d_gene: TRBD1
abundance: NA
CDR3aa: CASTEGQGLNTGELFF
CDR3nt: TGTGCCAGCACGGAAGGACAGGGGTTAAACACCGGGGAGCTGTTTTTT

j_gene: TRBJ2-1
v_gene: TRBV6-5
d_gene: NA
abundance: once
CDR3aa: CASRSYNEQFF
CDR3nt: TGTGCCTCCCGCTCCTACAATGAGCAGTTCTTC

j_gene: TRBJ2-1
v_gene: TRBV2
d_gene: TRBD1
abundance: once
CDR3aa: CASSPGGQGVANEQFF
CDR3nt: TGTGCCAGCAGCCCCGGCGGACAGGGGGTTGCCAATGAGCAGTTCTTC

j_gene: TRBJ2-2
v_gene: TRBV2
d_gene: NA
abundance: NA
CDR3aa: CASSTTGSTGELFF
CDR3nt: TGTGCCAGCAGTACTACAGGAAGCACCGGGGAGCTGTTTTTT

j_gene: TRBJ2-1
v_gene: TRBV28
d_gene: TRBD2
abundance: NA
CDR3aa: CASSLTSGGRNEQFF
CDR3nt: TGTGCCAGCAGTTTGACTAGCGGAGGGAGGAATGAGCAGTTCTTC

j_gene: TRBJ2-7
v_gene: TRBV19
d_gene: NA
abundance: NA
CDR3aa: CASSTGTSAISYEQYF
CDR3nt: TGTGCCAGTAGTACCGGGACATCCGCGATCTCCTACGAGCAGTACTTC

j_gene: TRBJ2-7
v_gene: TRBV5-1
d_gene: TRBD1
abundance: NA
CDR3aa: CASSQQGASDEQYF
CDR3nt: TGCGCCAGCAGCCAACAGGGGGCGAGCGACGAGCAGTACTTC

j_gene: TRBJ1-5
v_gene: TRBV19
d_gene: NA
abundance: NA
CDR3aa: CASSIGLTHNQPQHF
CDR3nt: TGTGCCAGTAGTATAGGTCTCACCCACAATCAGCCCCAGCATTTT

j_gene: TRBJ2-7
v_gene: TRBV25-1
d_gene: NA
abundance: once
CDR3aa: CASRGVDEQYF
CDR3nt: TGTGCCAGTAGGGGGGTCGACGAGCAGTACTTC

j_gene: TRBJ1-2
v_gene: TRBV4-3
d_gene: NA
abundance: NA
CDR3aa: CASSQDRDRTRGYTF
CDR3nt: TGCGCCAGCAGCCAAGATCGAGACAGAACTAGGGGCTACACCTTC

j_gene: TRBJ2-7
v_gene: TRBV10-1
d_gene: NA
abundance: NA
CDR3aa: CASSESIIRLVSDEQYF
CDR3nt: TGCGCCAGCAGTGAGTCGATAATACGGCTAGTTAGTGACGAGCAGTACTTC

j_gene: TRBJ2-2
v_gene: TRBV7-3
d_gene: NA
abundance: NA
CDR3aa: CASSDPESPGELFF
CDR3nt: TGTGCCAGCAGCGACCCGGAGAGCCCCGGGGAGCTGTTTTTT

j_gene: TRBJ2-3
v_gene: TRBV20-1
d_gene: NA
abundance: NA
CDR3aa: CSAGRDTQYF
CDR3nt: TGCAGTGCTGGAAGGGATACGCAGTATTTT

j_gene: TRBJ2-5
v_gene: TRBV6-1
d_gene: TRBD2
abundance: once
CDR3aa: CASIGTSGGETQYF
CDR3nt: TGTGCCAGCATAGGGACTAGCGGGGGGGAGACCCAGTACTTC

j_gene: TRBJ2-2
v_gene: TRBV11-3
d_gene: NA
abundance: NA
CDR3aa: CASSTQGAGELFF
CDR3nt: TGTGCCAGCAGCACACAGGGTGCCGGGGAGCTGTTTTTT

j_gene: TRBJ2-7
v_gene: TRBV29-1
d_gene: NA
abundance: NA
CDR3aa: CSVRLFKGEQYF
CDR3nt: TGCAGCGTTAGACTCTTCAAAGGGGAGCAGTACTTC

j_gene: TRBJ2-3
v_gene: TRBV7-2
d_gene: NA
abundance: once
CDR3aa: CASRLSGVDTQYF
CDR3nt: TGTGCCAGCAGACTATCGGGCGTAGATACGCAGTATTTT

j_gene: TRBJ2-1
v_gene: TRBV5-4
d_gene: NA
abundance: NA
CDR3aa: CASSYVRDSYNEQFF
CDR3nt: TGTGCCAGCAGCTATGTTCGGGACTCCTACAATGAGCAGTTCTTC

j_gene: TRBJ2-3
v_gene: TRBV11-3
d_gene: TRBD2
abundance: NA
CDR3aa: CASSWSSGPSTDTQYF
CDR3nt: TGTGCCAGCAGTTGGTCTAGCGGGCCTAGCACAGATACGCAGTATTTT

j_gene: TRBJ1-2
v_gene: TRBV7-2
d_gene: NA
abundance: NA
CDR3aa: CASSSGGGTYGYTF
CDR3nt: TGTGCCAGCAGCTCTGGCGGAGGGACCTATGGCTACACCTTC

j_gene: TRBJ2-5
v_gene: TRBV28
d_gene: NA
abundance: NA
CDR3aa: CASSPPTKTQYF
CDR3nt: TGTGCCAGCAGCCCCCCGACGAAGACCCAGTACTTC

j_gene: TRBJ2-1
v_gene: TRBV9
d_gene: TRBD2
abundance: NA
CDR3aa: CASSGRLAGYNEQFF
CDR3nt: TGTGCCAGCAGCGGACGACTAGCGGGGTACAATGAGCAGTTCTTC

j_gene: TRBJ1-5
v_gene: TRBV6-1
d_gene: TRBD1
abundance: NA
CDR3aa: CASREQGAGLNQPQHF
CDR3nt: TGTGCCAGCAGGGAACAGGGGGCAGGGCTCAATCAGCCCCAGCATTTT

j_gene: TRBJ1-2
v_gene: TRBV6-5
d_gene: TRBD1
abundance: NA
CDR3aa: CATSDRAGPNYGYTF
CDR3nt: TGTGCCACCTCGGACAGGGCGGGACCTAACTATGGCTACACCTTC

j_gene: TRBJ2-1
v_gene: TRBV6-5
d_gene: TRBD2
abundance: NA
CDR3aa: CASTTSGASTFKQFF
CDR3nt: TGTGCCAGCACTACTAGCGGGGCTTCAACTTTCAAGCAGTTCTTC

j_gene: TRBJ1-1
v_gene: TRBV19
d_gene: NA
abundance: NA
CDR3aa: CASSIGPVGNTEAFF
CDR3nt: TGTGCCAGTAGTATCGGTCCGGTAGGGAACACTGAAGCTTTCTTT

j_gene: TRBJ2-7
v_gene: TRBV7-9
d_gene: NA
abundance: NA
CDR3aa: CASSTHFEQYF
CDR3nt: TGTGCCAGCAGCACTCACTTCGAGCAGTACTTC

j_gene: TRBJ1-4
v_gene: TRBV6-6
d_gene: NA
abundance: NA
CDR3aa: CASSYPTQMGGGLFF
CDR3nt: TGTGCCAGCAGTTACCCCACTCAGATGGGCGGGGGGCTGTTTTTT